This T cell receptor beta chain was identified in a study of high-grade serous ovarian cancer treatment subgroups. Overall study findings and caveats: The analyses considered CDR3 and ignored CDR1 and CDR2.

The tumor samples were collected prior to definitive surgery or chemotherapy. On this clone itself: As yet, its antigen is unknown.

The protocol was immunoSEQ multiplex PCR, while the TCRdb copy is restricted to in-frame clones and leaves out a portion. The table has more than 6,500 clones, approximately 79% seen once. Germline V gives CDR1 SGHDT, CDR2 YYEEEE. V lost 3 bases, J lost 2 bases, and 6 bases stayed unmatched. The CDR3 sequence is 15 residues long. Sample: tumor tissue. This clonotype originated in a human donor with high-grade serous ovarian cancer. V usage is TRBV5-6 and J usage is TRBJ2-3; TRBD1 agrees at 7 bases. The CDR3 region has the DNA TGTGCCAGCAGCTCCGCCGGGACAGCCACAGATACGCAGTATTTT. Protein product: CASSSAGTATDTQYF.